These 24 T cell receptor beta chains share one sample of origin, sequenced in a study of T cells expressing NK-cell markers. From the 5' RACE reads, TCRdb lists one entry per CDR3 protein and no DNA. Recorded here are about 410,000 distinct CDR3 sequences; the top ten clones represent around 11%. Sequencing was carried out using blood T cells: a sorted CD56 or NKG2C T cell subset, CD4+ or CD8+ T cells, or bulk PBMC T cells (not recorded which). All receptors come from a woman aged 50 to 65 in good health.

The CDR3 reads CASSARDLSSYEQYF. This chain connects TRBV4-1 to TRBJ2-7; TCRdb indicates TRBD2, and absent DNA this call remains unverified. Looked up from germline, CDR1 is MGHRA and CDR2 is YSYEKL. This CDR3 is built from 15 residues.

The V gene is TRBV5-1, the J gene TRBJ2-7; the D call of TRBD2 rests on TCRdb alone, since no DNA is present to check it. CDR3 length: 16 amino acids. Germline CDR1 and CDR2: SGHRS and YFSETQ. The CDR3 here is CASSSGTSELSYEQYF.

V usage is TRBV7-9 and J usage is TRBJ1-1; TCRdb indicates TRBD1, and absent DNA this call remains unverified. The CDR3 has 15 amino acids. From germline, CDR1 is SEHNR and CDR2 FQNEAQ (reference sequence). The CDR3 reads CASSYRGQGSTEAFF.

This chain joins TRBV2 and TRBJ2-7. This CDR3 has 12 amino acids. Germline CDR1 reads SNHLY; CDR2 reads FYNNEI. CDR3 loop: CASSRGFDEQYF.

The chain recombines TRBV5-1 with TRBJ2-1; the D gene TCRdb calls, TRBD2, cannot be checked with no DNA. Germline CDR1 SGHRS, CDR2 YFSETQ. There are 14 residues in the CDR3. The CDR3 reads CASRTLAVNNEQFF.

The chain carries TRBV11-2 and TRBJ2-5; TCRdb lists TRBD1, though no DNA is available to test this call. The CDR3 sequence is 12 residues long. The germline CDR1 and CDR2 sequences are SGHAT and FQNNGV. The CDR3 loop reads CASSKGTGFLYF.

This chain joins TRBV7-9 and TRBJ1-3; no DNA is available, so the TRBD1 call from TCRdb remains unchecked. The CDR3 runs 16 residues. Germline V CDR1 and CDR2: SEHNR, FQNEAQ (reference sequence). The CDR3 reads CASRASTAISGNTIYF.

CDR3: CASSTQRVVSYNEQFF. V and J are TRBV12-3 or TRBV12-4 and TRBJ2-1; TCRdb's D call, TRBD2, is unchecked because there is no DNA. The CDR3 contains 16 residues.

CDR3 sequence reads: CASSPRTRQETQYF. The chain carries TRBV19 and TRBJ2-5; no DNA is available, so the TRBD2 call from TCRdb remains unchecked. The germline CDR1 and CDR2 sequences are LNHDA and SQIVND (reference sequence). This CDR3 has 14 amino acids.

V usage is TRBV12-3 or TRBV12-4 and J usage is TRBJ1-1; TCRdb's D call of TRBD1 is untestable without DNA. This CDR3 spans 15 amino acids. CDR3 amino acids: CASSMDSNMNTEAFF.

V and J are TRBV27 and TRBJ2-7; the TRBD1 assignment by TCRdb is unverifiable without DNA. Germline V gives CDR1 MNHEY, CDR2 SMNVEV (reference sequence). The CDR3 covers 18 residues. The CDR3 here is CASSSPGHDPGGRYEQYF.

The chain carries TRBV9 and TRBJ2-7; TCRdb's D call, TRBD2, is unchecked because there is no DNA. CDR1 is SGDLS and CDR2 is YYNGEE in the germline V gene. The CDR3 runs 14 residues. The CDR3 here is CASSVRESGYEQYF.

J is TRBJ1-4 and V is TRBV10-3. The germline V gene has CDR1 ENHRY and CDR2 SYGVKD. The CDR3 spans 14 residues. The CDR3: CAISESGVNEKLFF.

The V and J genes are TRBV5-6 and TRBJ2-3; the TCRdb call, TRBD2, lacks DNA for checking. The CDR3 is 16 residues long. Germline V gives CDR1 SGHDT, CDR2 YYEEEE. CDR3 protein: CASTPSPERTTDTQYF.

The chain carries TRBV11-3 and TRBJ2-1. Germline lookup yields CDR1 SGHNT and CDR2 YENEEA. The CDR3 is 15 amino acids. CDR3 sequence: CASSRTTLTYNEQFF.

This rearrangement joins TRBV12-3 or TRBV12-4 to TRBJ2-7; TCRdb's assignment of TRBD1 cannot be checked, as there is no DNA. CDR3 size: 16 residues. The CDR3 sequence is CASSPSGPKGAYEQYF.

V and J are TRBV24-1 and TRBJ2-4; TCRdb's D call, TRBD1, is unchecked because there is no DNA. The CDR3 contains 13 residues. Germline V gene data show CDR1 as KGHDR and CDR2 as SFDVKD. The CDR3 sequence is CAPYLSAKNIQYF.

CDR3 sequence: CASSRIAGARNEQFF. The chain links TRBV28 to TRBJ2-1; lacking DNA, the TRBD2 call made by TCRdb goes unchecked. The CDR3 is 15 amino acids. Germline V CDR1 and CDR2: MDHEN, SYDVKM.

The chain joins TRBV11-3 to TRBJ2-2. This CDR3 region has 12 residues. Germline CDR1 reads SGHNT; CDR2 reads YENEEA. CDR3 region: CASSQQFGELFF.

The chain recombines TRBV12-3 or TRBV12-4 with TRBJ2-1; the TCRdb D gene call, TRBD2, has no DNA to confirm it. This CDR3 has 14 residues. The CDR3 loop reads CASSLDRTLGEQFF.

CDR3: CASSPQGAAGGFYEQYF. The chain recombines TRBV5-1 with TRBJ2-7; TCRdb picks TRBD2, but there is no DNA to check that call. Germline loops: CDR1 SGHRS, CDR2 YFSETQ. The CDR3 covers 17 residues.

The chain employs TRBV5-6 and TRBJ2-1. The CDR3 is made up of 12 amino acids. The germline V gene has CDR1 SGHDT and CDR2 YYEEEE. The CDR3 protein is CASSGQVNEQFF.

V usage is TRBV7-2 and J usage is TRBJ2-3. Germline lookup yields CDR1 SGHTA and CDR2 FQGNSA. The CDR3 has 15 amino acids. This CDR3 is CASSPWGGSTDTQYF. The variable domain in full, completed from reference TRBV7-2 and TRBJ2-3, reads GAGVSQSPSNKVTEKGKDVELRCDPISGHTALYWYRQSLGQGLEFLIYFQGNSAPDKSGLPSDRFSAERTGGSVSTLTIQRTQQEDSAVYLCASSPWGGSTDTQYFGPGTRLTVL.

J is TRBJ2-5 and V is TRBV19. The germline V gene encodes CDR1 LNHDA and CDR2 SQIVND (reference sequence). The CDR3 extends over 15 amino acids. The CDR3 loop reads CASSPIFQREETQYF.